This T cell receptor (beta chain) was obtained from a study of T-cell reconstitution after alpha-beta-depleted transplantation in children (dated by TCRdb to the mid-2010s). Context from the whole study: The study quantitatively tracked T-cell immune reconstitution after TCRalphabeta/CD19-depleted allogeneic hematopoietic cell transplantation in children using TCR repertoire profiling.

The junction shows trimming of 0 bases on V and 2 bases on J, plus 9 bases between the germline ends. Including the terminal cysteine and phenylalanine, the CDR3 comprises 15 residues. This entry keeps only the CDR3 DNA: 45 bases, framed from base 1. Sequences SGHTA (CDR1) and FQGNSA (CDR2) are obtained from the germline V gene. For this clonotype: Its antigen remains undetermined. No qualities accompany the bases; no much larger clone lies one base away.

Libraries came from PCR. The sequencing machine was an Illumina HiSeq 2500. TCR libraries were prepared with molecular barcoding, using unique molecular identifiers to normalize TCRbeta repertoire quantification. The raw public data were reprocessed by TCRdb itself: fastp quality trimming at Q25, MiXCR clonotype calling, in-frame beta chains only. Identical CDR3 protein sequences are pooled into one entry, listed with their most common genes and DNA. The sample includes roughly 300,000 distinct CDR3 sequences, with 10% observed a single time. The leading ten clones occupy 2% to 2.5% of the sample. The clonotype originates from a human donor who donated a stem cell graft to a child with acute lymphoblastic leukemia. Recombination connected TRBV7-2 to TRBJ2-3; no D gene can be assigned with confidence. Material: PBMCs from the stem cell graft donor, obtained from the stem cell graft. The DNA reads TGTGCCAGCAGCTTAGCAGGCTACCCCACAGATACGCAGTATTTT. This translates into CASSLAGYPTDTQYF.